These 22 T cell receptor beta chains originate from one sample sequenced in a study of spatial heterogeneity in lung cancer (dated by TCRdb to the late 2010s). Library preparation was by 5' RACE. Data came from a NextSeq 500. TCRdb's own reprocessing of the public reads used fastp at Q25 and MiXCR and kept productive beta chains. Each entry is one CDR3 protein sequence, shown with its most common DNA and genes. Counted in this sample were some 7,200 distinct CDR3 sequences; around 9.7% of them appeared once. Roughly 25% of the sample is in the top ten clones. The time point label, read with the paper, signifies: sample taken at primary tumor resection. The sequencing here drew on normal lung tissue next to the tumor, taken at surgery. Source of these receptors: a male donor with early-stage non-small cell lung cancer.

There are many counts of this clonotype. This chain connects TRBV2 to TRBJ2-7, with 9 bases lining up with TRBD1. After removal of 3 bases from V and 6 bases from J, the junction contained 6 bases not matched to a gene. The CDR3 loop spans 14 amino acids. CDR1 SNHLY and CDR2 FYNNEI come from the germline V gene. CDR3: CASSDGQGRVEQYF. The CDR3 DNA reads TGTGCCAGCAGTGACGGACAGGGGAGGGTCGAGCAGTACTTC.

Ten or more counts support this clonotype. J is TRBJ2-7 and V is TRBV5-6; no reliable D call. The germline CDR1 and CDR2 sequences are SGHDT and YYEEEE. V lost 0 bases and J 6 bases, leaving 7 bases between the germline ends. The CDR3 is 12 amino acids. The CDR3 reads CASSLDGSEQYF. In nucleotides, the CDR3 is TGTGCCAGCAGCTTGGATGGGTCCGAGCAGTACTTC. Full variable domain (remainder filled in from reference TRBV5-6 and TRBJ2-7): DAGVTQSPTHLIKTRGQQVTLRCSPKSGHDTVSWYQQALGQGPQFIFQYYEEEERQRGNFPDRFSGHQFPNYSSELNVNALLLGDSALYLCASSLDGSEQYFGPGTRLTVT.

This clonotype was seen ten or more times. V gene TRBV20-1 combines with J gene TRBJ2-4, with 7 nucleotides matching TRBD2. CDR3 length: 16 amino acids. CDR1 is DFQATT, CDR2 SNEGSKA, per germline (reference sequence). V shed 1 base, J shed 3 bases, and the junction held 9 bases outside the gene matches. The CDR3 DNA reads TGCAGTGCTAGAGTTAGAGCGCGGGGGAGCAAAAACATTCAGTACTTC. This gives the protein CSARVRARGSKNIQYF.

This clonotype is medium-sized within its sample. The rearrangement uses TRBV7-3 and TRBJ2-7; tentative D call: TRBD1 (7 bases). CDR1 is SGHTA and CDR2 is FQGTGA in the germline V gene. V lost 5 bases and J lost 4, with 18 bases in between. The CDR3 totals 15 residues. The CDR3 sequence: CASSLAGAGGYEQYF. The CDR3 bases are TGTGCCAGCAGCCTCGCCGGGGCAGGGGGGTACGAGCAGTACTTC.

This clonotype is medium-sized (0.01 to 0.1%) within its sample. J is TRBJ1-5 and V is TRBV29-1; the D is unclear. Germline assignment: CDR1 SQVTM and CDR2 ANQGSEA. The CDR3 extends over 13 amino acids. The ends were cut back, 5 bases at V and 0 bases at J, with 8 bases in the middle. CDR3 region: CSVSENSNQPQHF. The CDR3 nucleotides read TGCAGCGTTAGTGAGAATAGCAATCAGCCCCAGCATTTT. Full variable domain (remainder filled in from reference TRBV29-1 and TRBJ1-5): SAVISQKPSRDICQRGTSLTIQCQVDSQVTMMFWYRQQPGQSLTLIATANQGSEATYESGFVIDKFPISRPNLTFSTLTVSNMSPEDSSIYLCSVSENSNQPQHFGDGTRLSIL.

A few counts support this clonotype. V and J are TRBV7-2 and TRBJ2-3, with D possibly matching TRBD1 (7 bases). CDR1 is SGHTA, CDR2 FQGNSA, per germline. The CDR3 extends over 13 amino acids. Trimming removed 9 bases from V and 1 base from J, with 11 bases in between. The CDR3 loop is CASSRGGTDTQYF. Here the CDR3 DNA reads TGTGCCAGTAGCAGGGGGGGCACAGATACGCAGTATTTT.

At least ten counts were recorded for this clonotype. V usage is TRBV24-1 and J usage is TRBJ2-7; 10 nucleotides agree with TRBD1. Germline values: CDR1 KGHDR, CDR2 SFDVKD. J gave up 6 bases and V 3 bases, and 7 bases lay outside the gene matches. The CDR3 extends over 15 amino acids. The CDR3 region has the DNA TGTGCCACCAGTGATCCCGAGACAGGGGGCACCGAGCAGTACTTC. Amino acid sequence: CATSDPETGGTEQYF.

This clonotype was seen repeatedly, ten times or more. The chain joins TRBV28 to TRBJ2-1; D is possibly TRBD2 (5 bases). Per the germline V gene, CDR1 is MDHEN and CDR2 is SYDVKM. This CDR3 spans 15 amino acids. V lost 2 bases and J 8 bases, leaving 16 bases between the germline ends. This CDR3 reads CASSLPLTRTDEQFF. The CDR3 nucleotides are TGTGCCAGCAGTTTACCCCTAACTAGAACGGATGAGCAGTTCTTC.

At least ten counts were recorded for this clonotype. This chain links TRBV7-2 with TRBJ1-5; D gene ambiguous. The CDR3 is 14 residues long. Germline-derived CDR1 and CDR2 are SGHTA and FQGNSA. V lost 1 base and J 7 bases, leaving 11 bases between the germline ends. CDR3: CASSLVVSGQPQHF. In DNA, the CDR3 is TGTGCCAGCAGCTTAGTGGTATCAGGACAGCCCCAGCATTTT. The entire variable domain, with the rest obtained from reference TRBV7-2 and TRBJ1-5, is as follows: GAGVSQSPSNKVTEKGKDVELRCDPISGHTALYWYRQSLGQGLEFLIYFQGNSAPDKSGLPSDRFSAERTGGSVSTLTIQRTQQEDSAVYLCASSLVVSGQPQHFGDGTRLSIL.

This clonotype was found many times. J is TRBJ2-7 and V is TRBV6-5; 7 bases are shared with TRBD1. V shed 5 bases, J shed 5 bases, and the junction held 6 bases outside the gene matches. The germline V gene has CDR1 MNHEY and CDR2 SVGAGI. This CDR3 is 13 amino acids long. The CDR3 nucleotides read TGTGCCAGCAGTGTCTACAGGGGAAACGAGCAGTACTTC. Translation: CASSVYRGNEQYF.

By sample fraction, this clonotype is medium-sized. The chain joins TRBV19 to TRBJ2-1, with D possibly being TRBD1 or TRBD2 (5 bases each). V shed 6 bases and J shed 4 bases, with 13 bases lying between them. The CDR3 length is 14 residues. Germline V gene lookup returns CDR1 LNHDA and CDR2 SQIVND (reference sequence). CDR3: CASRGVRFYNEQFF. CDR3 bases: TGTGCCAGTAGGGGGGTGCGGTTTTACAATGAGCAGTTCTTC.

By its share, this clonotype is medium-sized. The genes are TRBV18 and TRBJ2-2; 7 bases are shared with TRBD1. V was pared by 1 base and J by 0 bases, with 2 bases of the junction left unmatched. CDR3 length: 16 residues. From germline, CDR1 is KGHSH and CDR2 LQKENI. The CDR3 bases are TGTGCCAGCTCACCACAAGGACAGGCGAACACCGGGGAGCTGTTTTTT. This sequence encodes CASSPQGQANTGELFF.

This rearrangement joins TRBV5-1 to TRBJ1-1; TRBD1 might be the D (5 bases). Germline V gene sequence: CDR1 SGHRS, CDR2 YFSETQ. The V end lost 3 bases, the J end lost 1 base, and 13 bases lay between the germline ends. The CDR3 sequence is 15 residues long. In nucleotides, the CDR3 is TGCGCCAGCAGCTCAAGGGGCAGCCAGAACACTGAAGCTTTCTTT. Translating gives CASSSRGSQNTEAFF.

This clonotype was observed many times. This chain links TRBV27 with TRBJ1-1, with D perhaps matching TRBD1 (6 bases). From germline, CDR1 is MNHEY and CDR2 SMNVEV (reference sequence). V shed 5 bases and J shed 0 bases, with 16 bases lying between them. CDR3 length equals 16 residues. CDR3 protein: CASSPARGGLNTEAFF. The CDR3 DNA reads TGTGCCAGCAGTCCAGCCCGAGGGGGGCTGAACACTGAAGCTTTCTTT.

Ten or more counts support this clonotype. This chain links TRBV29-1 with TRBJ2-5; D is perhaps TRBD1 (5 bases). CDR1 and CDR2 from the germline V gene are SQVTM and ANQGSEA. V was pared by 4 bases and J by 11 bases, with 17 bases between. CDR3 length: 12 residues. CDR3 nucleotides: TGCAGCGTTGTGTTGTCCAGGGCATCTCAGTACTTC. It yields the protein CSVVLSRASQYF.

This clonotype was detected only a few times. J is TRBJ2-7 and V is TRBV6-1; D gene ambiguous. This CDR3 has 16 amino acids. Germline V gene sequence: CDR1 MNHNS, CDR2 SASEGT. The V end was cut by 6 bases, the J end by 7 bases, with 25 bases between. CDR3: CASRVGRTLTTGEQYV. The CDR3 DNA sequence: TGTGCCAGCAGGGTCGGTCGAACATTAACTACTGGGGAGCAGTACGTC.

Ten or more counts support this clonotype. V and J are TRBV27 and TRBJ2-1, with no clear D. Germline V CDR1 and CDR2: MNHEY, SMNVEV (reference sequence). The CDR3 length is 11 residues. V lost 5 bases, J lost 4 bases, and 3 bases lay in between. The CDR3 DNA reads TGTGCCAGCAGTCATTACAATGAGCAGTTCTTC. This sequence encodes CASSHYNEQFF.

This clonotype ranks as medium-sized. The V and J genes are TRBV15 and TRBJ1-5; TRBD1 agrees at 7 bases. V was pared by 1 base and J by 6 bases, with 15 bases of the junction left unmatched. The germline CDR1 and CDR2 sequences are LNHNV and YYDKDF (reference sequence). The CDR3 is 18 residues long. CDR3 bases: TGTGCCACCAGCAGAGGGGTTACATCGGACAGGTTATCTCAGCCCCAGCATTTT. Residues: CATSRGVTSDRLSQPQHF.

There are many counts of this clonotype. The rearrangement uses TRBV29-1 and TRBJ1-3, with 12 bases identical to TRBD1. The CDR3 runs 15 residues. V lost 4 bases to trimming and J lost 3 bases; unmatched junction nucleotides: 4. Germline CDR1 SQVTM, CDR2 ANQGSEA. CDR3 sequence: CSVAGTGGFGNTIYF. CDR3 bases: TGCAGCGTTGCGGGGACAGGGGGCTTTGGAAACACCATATATTTT.

This clonotype is categorized as medium-sized. This chain's CDR3 is CSVGETNTGELFF. The CDR3, as DNA: TGCAGCGTTGGTGAAACGAACACCGGGGAGCTGTTTTTT. The rearrangement uses TRBV29-1 and TRBJ2-2; no definite D call. The ends were cut back, 4 bases at V and 0 bases at J, with 6 bases in the middle. CDR1 and CDR2 (germline): SQVTM, ANQGSEA. This CDR3 is built from 13 residues.

In its sample, this clonotype was seen many times. This sequence joins TRBV10-3 and TRBJ1-2; D remains unclear. V was clipped by 0 bases and J by 1 base, with 9 bases between them. CDR1 is ENHRY, CDR2 SYGVKD, per germline. This CDR3 contains 15 residues. The CDR3 spells CAISESGGSNYGYTF. The CDR3 nucleotides are TGTGCCATCAGTGAGTCCGGAGGGAGTAACTATGGCTACACCTTC.

The chain couples TRBV20-1 to TRBJ1-5, with TRBD1 matching over 7 bases. Germline V gene sequence: CDR1 DFQATT, CDR2 SNEGSKA (reference sequence). V trimming: 4 bases; J trimming: 5 bases; junction bases outside the gene matches: 8. The CDR3 sequence is 14 residues long. The CDR3: CSATGQATYQPQHF. In nucleotides, the CDR3 is TGCAGTGCTACCGGACAGGCCACTTATCAGCCCCAGCATTTT.